This T cell receptor (beta chain) was captured by sequencing in a study of identical twins. This clonotype came up a few times. TCRdb analysed the 5' RACE reads with MiXCR anew, one entry per CDR3 protein. The table lists 500,000 or so distinct CDR3 sequences, 11% to 15% of them singletons, with roughly 0.5% in the top ten. This same sample was also taken into another study, of yellow fever vaccine responses in identical twins.

The sequencing input was CD4+ T cells sorted from blood. The sequence was obtained from a woman younger than 30 in good health.

This CDR3 reads CASSLWGRGGSGANVLTF. CDR3 nucleotide sequence: TGTGCCAGCAGTTTATGGGGGAGGGGCGGCTCTGGGGCCAACGTCCTGACTTTC. The rearrangement joins TRBV28 to TRBJ2-6, with 7 nucleotides matching TRBD2. Germline V gene sequence: CDR1 MDHEN, CDR2 SYDVKM. The CDR3 consists of 18 residues. The V and J ends lost 0 bases and 0 bases, in that order; junction bases with no gene match: 5.